This TCR beta chain was recovered during a study of blood T cell repertoires in COVID-19. On the study more broadly: T cells, B-cell-depleted T cells, or PBMCs provided the cDNA or gDNA that served as material.

Across about two dozen US areas, participants ranged in age from about 18 to 89 years. Membership in each cohort depended on participant-reported clinical history. Per the study methods: Amplification of reference gene primers provided the estimated nucleated cell counts. Sequencing used immunoSEQ multiplex PCR; TCRdb keeps in-frame clones, though not all of them. The V and J calls and clone size come from that table; D and trimming were worked out from the DNA. This repertoire shows 330,000 or so clones, around 90% found once; its top ten account for under 20%. The receptor was derived from a woman aged 25 to 39 who had recovered from COVID-19. The sequencing input was PBMCs or T cells enriched from blood (not recorded which).

The CDR3 bases are TGTGCCAGCAGCTTGGAGCTGAAAAACTATGGCTACACCTTC. This gives the protein CASSLELKNYGYTF. The rearrangement joins TRBV5-4 to TRBJ1-2; unclear D gene. The CDR3 loop spans 14 amino acids. The germline CDR1 and CDR2 sequences are SGHNT and YYREEE (reference sequence). Between the trimmed V and J ends, which lost 0 bases and 2 bases, there was a span of 8 bases.